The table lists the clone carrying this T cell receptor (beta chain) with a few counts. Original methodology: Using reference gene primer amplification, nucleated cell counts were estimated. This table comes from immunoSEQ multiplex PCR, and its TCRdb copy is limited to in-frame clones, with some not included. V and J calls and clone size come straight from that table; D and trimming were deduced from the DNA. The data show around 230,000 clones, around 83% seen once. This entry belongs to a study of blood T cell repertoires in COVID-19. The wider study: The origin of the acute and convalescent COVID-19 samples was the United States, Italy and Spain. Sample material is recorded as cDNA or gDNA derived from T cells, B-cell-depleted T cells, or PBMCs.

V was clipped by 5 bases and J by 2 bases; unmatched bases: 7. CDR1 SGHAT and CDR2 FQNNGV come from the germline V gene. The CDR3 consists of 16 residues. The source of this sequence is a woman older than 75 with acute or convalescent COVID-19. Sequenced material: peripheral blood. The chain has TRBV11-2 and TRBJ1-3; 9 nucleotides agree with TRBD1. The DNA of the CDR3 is TGTGCCAGCAGCGTGGACAGGGGAGCGGCTGGAAACACCATATATTTT. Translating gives CASSVDRGAAGNTIYF. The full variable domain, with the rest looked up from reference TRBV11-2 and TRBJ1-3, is EAGVAQSPRYKIIEKRQSVAFWCNPISGHATLYWYQQILGQGPKLLIQFQNNGVVDDSQLPKDRFSAERLKGVDSTLKIQPAKLEDSAVYLCASSVDRGAAGNTIYFGEGSWLTVV.